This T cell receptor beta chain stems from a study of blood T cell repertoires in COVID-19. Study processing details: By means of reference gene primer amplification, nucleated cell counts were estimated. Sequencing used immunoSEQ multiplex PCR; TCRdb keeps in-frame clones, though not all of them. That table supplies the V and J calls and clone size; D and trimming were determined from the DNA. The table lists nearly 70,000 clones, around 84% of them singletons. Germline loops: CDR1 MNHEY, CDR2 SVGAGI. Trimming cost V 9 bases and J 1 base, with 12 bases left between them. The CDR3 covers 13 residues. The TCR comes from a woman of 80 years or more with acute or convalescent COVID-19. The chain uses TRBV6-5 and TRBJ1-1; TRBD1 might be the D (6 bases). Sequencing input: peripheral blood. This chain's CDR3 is CASQQGQNTEAFF. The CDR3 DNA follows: TGTGCCAGTCAACAGGGCCAGAACACTGAAGCTTTCTTT.